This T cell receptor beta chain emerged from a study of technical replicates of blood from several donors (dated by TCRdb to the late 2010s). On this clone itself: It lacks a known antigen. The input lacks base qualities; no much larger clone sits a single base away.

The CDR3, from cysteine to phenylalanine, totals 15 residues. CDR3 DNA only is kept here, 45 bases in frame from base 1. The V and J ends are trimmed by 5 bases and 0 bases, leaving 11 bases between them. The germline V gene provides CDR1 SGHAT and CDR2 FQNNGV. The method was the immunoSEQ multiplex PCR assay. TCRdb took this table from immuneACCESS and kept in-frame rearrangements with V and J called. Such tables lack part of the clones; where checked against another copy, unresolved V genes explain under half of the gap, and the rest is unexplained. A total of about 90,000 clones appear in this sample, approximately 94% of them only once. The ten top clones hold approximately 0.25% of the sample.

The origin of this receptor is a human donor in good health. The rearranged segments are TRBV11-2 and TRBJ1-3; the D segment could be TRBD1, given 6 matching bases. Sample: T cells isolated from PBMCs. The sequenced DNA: TGTGCCAGCAGCCGACAGGATAGCTCTGGAAACACCATATATTTT. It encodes CASSRQDSSGNTIYF.